This TCR beta chain was observed in a study of OX40 agonist ivuxolimab in advanced cancers. Study summary: Partial responses, seen in three patients, involved one hepatocellular carcinoma and two cutaneous melanomas. Study-wide findings and caveats: More expanded clones were found, on average, in CD8+ than in CD4+ T cells.

Looked up from germline, CDR1 is LNHNV and CDR2 is YYDKDF (reference sequence). V lost 0 bases and J lost 12, with 14 bases in between. This CDR3 has 14 amino acids. Sequenced by immunoSEQ multiplex PCR; TCRdb stores in-frame clones only, minus some. The data show 60,000 to 70,000 clones, 75% to 95% seen once. For this clone: Its target is not known.

This receptor was identified in an adult with an advanced solid tumor such as melanoma, head and neck, liver or kidney cancer. The chain combines TRBV15 with TRBJ1-4; D is unclear. The material sequenced was CD4+ or CD8+ T cells sorted from blood, taken in a trial of the OX40 agonist ivuxolimab. CDR3 bases: TGTGCCACCAGCAGAGACCTGGGGAATGCCGAACTGTTTTTT. This codes for CATSRDLGNAELFF.